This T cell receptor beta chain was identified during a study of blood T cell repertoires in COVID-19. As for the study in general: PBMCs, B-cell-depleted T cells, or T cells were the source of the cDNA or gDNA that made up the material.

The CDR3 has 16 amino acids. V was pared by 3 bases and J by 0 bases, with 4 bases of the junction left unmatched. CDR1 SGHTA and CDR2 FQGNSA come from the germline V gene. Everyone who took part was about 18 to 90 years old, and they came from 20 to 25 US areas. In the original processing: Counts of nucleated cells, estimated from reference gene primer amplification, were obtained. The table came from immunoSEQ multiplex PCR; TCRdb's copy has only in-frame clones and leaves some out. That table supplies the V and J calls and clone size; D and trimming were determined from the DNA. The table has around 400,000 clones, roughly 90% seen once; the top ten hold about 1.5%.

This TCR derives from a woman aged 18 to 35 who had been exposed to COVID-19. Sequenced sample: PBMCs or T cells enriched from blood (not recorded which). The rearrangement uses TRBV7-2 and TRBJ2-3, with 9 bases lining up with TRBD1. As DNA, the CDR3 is TGTGCCAGCAGCTTCTCCGGGACAGGGAGCACAGATACGCAGTATTTT. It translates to CASSFSGTGSTDTQYF.